The 13 T cell receptor beta chains presented below share a single source sample, sequenced in a study of T cell changes during pregnancy in multiple sclerosis. Assay: immunoSEQ multiplex PCR; the TCRdb copy retains only in-frame clones and omits some. Here the sample spans more than 15,000 clones, just under 85% being singletons. Material: CD8+ T cells from peripheral blood mononuclear cells, obtained in the second trimester of pregnancy. All receptors derive from a female donor in good health, enrolled as a control in a pregnancy study.

The chain carries TRBV20-1 and TRBJ1-2; D not certain. V lost 6 bases and J lost 4, with 9 bases in between. Germline CDR1 DFQATT, CDR2 SNEGSKA (reference sequence). The CDR3 is 11 residues long. This chain's CDR3 is CSAPGPYGYTF. For the CDR3, the DNA is TGCAGTGCCCCGGGTCCCTATGGCTACACCTTC.

This chain connects TRBV9 to TRBJ2-1, with TRBD2 as a possible D gene (7 bases). Trimming took 3 bases from V and 3 from J, leaving 16 bases between them. This CDR3 has 16 amino acids. CDR1 is SGDLS, CDR2 YYNGEE, per germline. Here the CDR3 DNA reads TGTGCCAGCAGCGGCCCTACAGGGAGGGACTACAATGAGCAGTTCTTC. Amino acids: CASSGPTGRDYNEQFF.

The genes are TRBV5-8 and TRBJ1-2, with 9 bases aligning to TRBD1. After removal of 2 bases from V and 4 bases from J, the junction contained 9 bases not matched to a gene. From germline, CDR1 is SGHTS and CDR2 YDEGEE. This CDR3 is built from 16 residues. In nucleotides, the CDR3 is TGTGCCAGCAGCTTCGAGGGACAGGGAGAATCCTATGGCTACACCTTC. This codes for CASSFEGQGESYGYTF.

The rearrangement joins TRBV4-1 to TRBJ2-6, with D unresolved. CDR3 length: 18 amino acids. V lost 1 base and J lost 0, with 13 bases in between. Germline CDR1 MGHRA, CDR2 YSYEKL. The CDR3 spells CASSQVLHAFSGANVLTF. Here the CDR3 DNA reads TGCGCCAGCAGCCAAGTTCTCCACGCGTTCTCTGGGGCCAACGTCCTGACTTTC.

V gene TRBV28 combines with J gene TRBJ1-5, with D maybe TRBD1 (6 bases). V lost 2 bases to trimming and J lost 6 bases, with 8 bases between them. The CDR3 covers 13 residues. Germline V gene lookup returns CDR1 MDHEN and CDR2 SYDVKM. DNA of the CDR3: TGTGCCAGCAGTTTAGGCAGGGGTCAGCCCCAGCATTTT. It yields the protein CASSLGRGQPQHF.

This clone was picked up one time. V is TRBV7-3 and J is TRBJ2-1; 7 nucleotides agree with TRBD2. Germline CDR1 is SGHTA and CDR2 is FQGTGA. The CDR3 totals 13 residues. The trim removed 5 bases at V and 13 bases at J, leaving 11 bases unmatched. The CDR3 coding sequence is TGTGCCAGCAGCCACGGCTTCGGGGGGAAACAGTTCTTC. It specifies CASSHGFGGKQFF.

The chain's CDR3 is CASSQDRHENGRNEKLFF. The DNA for the CDR3 is TGCGCCAGCAGCCAAGACAGACACGAAAATGGGAGGAATGAAAAACTGTTTTTT. The chain is built from TRBV4-3 and TRBJ1-4; no firm D call. The CDR3 extends over 18 amino acids. CDR1 and CDR2 from the germline V gene are LGHNA and YSLEER. Trimming took 0 bases from V and 5 from J, leaving 19 bases between them.

The chain has TRBV7-2 and TRBJ2-2; D is perhaps TRBD2 (6 bases). The CDR3 is 14 amino acids. Germline values: CDR1 SGHTA, CDR2 FQGNSA. The V gene lost 5 bases and the J gene lost 4 bases, with 11 bases spanning the gap. The CDR3 DNA reads TGTGCCAGCAGCACGGGAGTTTCCACCGGGGAGCTGTTTTTT. This gives the protein CASSTGVSTGELFF. Full variable domain (outside the CDR3, taken from reference TRBV7-2 and TRBJ2-2): GAGVSQSPSNKVTEKGKDVELRCDPISGHTALYWYRQSLGQGLEFLIYFQGNSAPDKSGLPSDRFSAERTGGSVSTLTIQRTQQEDSAVYLCASSTGVSTGELFFGEGSRLTVL.

This clone was seen a single time. At one of its ends the junction is not consistent with the germline gene, which may arise from a read error. The rearrangement joins TRBV28 to TRBJ2-3, with a weak D call TRBD2 (5 bases). This CDR3 region has 13 residues. The germline V gene encodes CDR1 MDHEN and CDR2 SYDVKM. CDR3 DNA: TGTGCCGGCAGTTTAGAGAGGGCAGATACGCAGTATTTT. Its translation is CAGSLERADTQYF.

The chain is built from TRBV9 and TRBJ2-1; D unclear. The V end lost 4 bases, the J end lost 8 bases, and 13 bases lay between the germline ends. Germline CDR1 SGDLS, CDR2 YYNGEE. The CDR3 spans 13 residues. The CDR3 DNA sequence: TGTGCCAGCAGCCGTTCCCTTAGTTATGAGCAGTTCTTC. Amino acid sequence: CASSRSLSYEQFF.

The CDR3 sequence: CASITDYRQGGETQYF. The CDR3, as DNA: TGTGCCAGCATCACCGACTACCGACAGGGGGGAGAGACCCAGTACTTC. The chain carries TRBV5-5 and TRBJ2-5; 9 nucleotides match TRBD1. The CDR3 has 16 residues. V gave up 6 bases and J gave up 4 bases; unmatched junction bases: 13. CDR1 is SGHKS and CDR2 is YYEKEE in the germline V gene (reference sequence).

The V gene is TRBV4-3, the J gene TRBJ1-2, with TRBD1 matching 10 bases. Trimming cost V 0 bases and J 6 bases; bases outside gene matches: 10. CDR3 length: 17 amino acids. The germline CDR1 and CDR2 sequences are LGHNA and YSLEER. CDR3 coding DNA: TGCGCCAGCAGCCAAGATCAAGACAGGGGGCGCATCGATGGCTACACCTTC. Amino acids: CASSQDQDRGRIDGYTF.

This chain links TRBV28 with TRBJ2-3, with TRBD2 identical over 8 bases. CDR3 length: 16 amino acids. V lost 4 bases to trimming and J lost 2 bases; unmatched junction nucleotides: 8. CDR1 and CDR2 from the germline V gene are MDHEN and SYDVKM. CDR3 residues: CASSSRLAGITDTQYF. CDR3 bases: TGTGCCAGCAGTTCCCGATTAGCGGGAATCACAGATACGCAGTATTTT.